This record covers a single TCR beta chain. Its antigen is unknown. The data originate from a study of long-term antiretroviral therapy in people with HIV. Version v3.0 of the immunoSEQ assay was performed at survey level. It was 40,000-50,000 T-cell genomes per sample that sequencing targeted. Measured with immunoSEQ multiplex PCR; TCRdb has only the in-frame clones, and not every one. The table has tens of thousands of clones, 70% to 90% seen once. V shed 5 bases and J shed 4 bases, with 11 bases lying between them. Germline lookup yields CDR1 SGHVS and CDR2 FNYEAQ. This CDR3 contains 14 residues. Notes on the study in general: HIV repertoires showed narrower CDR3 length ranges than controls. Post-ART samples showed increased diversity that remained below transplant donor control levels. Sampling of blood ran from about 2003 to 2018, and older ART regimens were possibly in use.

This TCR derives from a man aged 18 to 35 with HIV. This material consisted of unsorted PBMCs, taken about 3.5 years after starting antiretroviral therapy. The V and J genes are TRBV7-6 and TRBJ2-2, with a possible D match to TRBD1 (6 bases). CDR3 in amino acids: CASSPRGGTGELFF. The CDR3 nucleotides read TGTGCCAGCAGCCCTCGAGGGGGCACCGGGGAGCTGTTTTTT.